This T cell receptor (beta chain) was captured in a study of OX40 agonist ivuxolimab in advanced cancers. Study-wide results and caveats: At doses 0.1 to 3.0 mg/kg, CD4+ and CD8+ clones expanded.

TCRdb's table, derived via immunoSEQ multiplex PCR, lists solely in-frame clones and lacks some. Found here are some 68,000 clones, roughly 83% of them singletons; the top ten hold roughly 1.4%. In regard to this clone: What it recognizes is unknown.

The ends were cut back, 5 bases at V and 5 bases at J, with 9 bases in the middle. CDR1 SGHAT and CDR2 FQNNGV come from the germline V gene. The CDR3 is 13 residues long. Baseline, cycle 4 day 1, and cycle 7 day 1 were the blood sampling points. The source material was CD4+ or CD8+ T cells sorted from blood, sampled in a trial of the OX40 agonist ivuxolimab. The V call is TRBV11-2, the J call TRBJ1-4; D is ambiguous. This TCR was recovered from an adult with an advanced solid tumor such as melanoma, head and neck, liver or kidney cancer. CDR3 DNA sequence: TGTGCCAGCAGCAAGGGAGCCAATGAAAAACTGTTTTTT. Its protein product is CASSKGANEKLFF.